A single T cell receptor beta chain is shown here with its context. Germline values: CDR1 ENHRY, CDR2 SYGVKD. This CDR3 has 13 amino acids. The V segment lost 7 bases and the J segment 5 bases; nucleotides outside the gene matches: 3. Generated by immunoSEQ multiplex PCR, the TCRdb table keeps only in-frame clones and is missing some. The table records about 99,000 clones, about four fifths of them present only once. This specimen belongs to a study of blood T cell repertoires in COVID-19. Overall study: COVID-19 samples collected from the United States, Italy and Spain covered acute and convalescent phases.

The origin of this receptor is a woman of 80 years or more with active or convalescent COVID-19. The sequenced material came from peripheral blood. This rearrangement joins TRBV10-3 to TRBJ2-1; TRBD2 matches at 9 bases. CDR3 sequence (DNA): TGTGCCATCACGAGACTAGCGGACAATGAGCAGTTCTTC. Protein product: CAITRLADNEQFF.